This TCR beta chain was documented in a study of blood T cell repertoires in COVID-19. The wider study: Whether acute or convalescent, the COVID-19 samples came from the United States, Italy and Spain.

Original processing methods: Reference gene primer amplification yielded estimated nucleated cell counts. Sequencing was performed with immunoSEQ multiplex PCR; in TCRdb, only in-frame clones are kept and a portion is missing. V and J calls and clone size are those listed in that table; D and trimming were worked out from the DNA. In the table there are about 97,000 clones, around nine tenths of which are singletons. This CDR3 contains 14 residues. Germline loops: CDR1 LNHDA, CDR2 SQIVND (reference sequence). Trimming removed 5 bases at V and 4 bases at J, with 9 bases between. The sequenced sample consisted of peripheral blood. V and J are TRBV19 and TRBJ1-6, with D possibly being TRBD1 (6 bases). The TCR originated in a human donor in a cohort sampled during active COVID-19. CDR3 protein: CASSLTGYNSPLHF. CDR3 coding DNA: TGTGCCAGTAGTCTGACAGGTTATAATTCACCCCTCCACTTT.